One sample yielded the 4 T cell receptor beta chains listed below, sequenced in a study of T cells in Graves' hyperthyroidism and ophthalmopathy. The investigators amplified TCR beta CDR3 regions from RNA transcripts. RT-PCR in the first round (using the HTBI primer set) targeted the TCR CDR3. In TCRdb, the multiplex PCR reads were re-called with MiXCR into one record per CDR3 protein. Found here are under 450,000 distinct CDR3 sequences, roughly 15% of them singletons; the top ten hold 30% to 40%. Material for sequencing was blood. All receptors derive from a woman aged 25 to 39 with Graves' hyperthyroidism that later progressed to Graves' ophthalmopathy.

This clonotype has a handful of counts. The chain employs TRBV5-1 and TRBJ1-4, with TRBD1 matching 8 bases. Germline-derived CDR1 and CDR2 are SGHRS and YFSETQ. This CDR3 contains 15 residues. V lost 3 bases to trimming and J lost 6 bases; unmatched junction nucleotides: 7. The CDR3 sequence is CASSWQGAVYEKLFF. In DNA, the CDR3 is TGCGCCAGCAGCTGGCAGGGGGCTGTTTATGAAAAACTGTTTTTT.

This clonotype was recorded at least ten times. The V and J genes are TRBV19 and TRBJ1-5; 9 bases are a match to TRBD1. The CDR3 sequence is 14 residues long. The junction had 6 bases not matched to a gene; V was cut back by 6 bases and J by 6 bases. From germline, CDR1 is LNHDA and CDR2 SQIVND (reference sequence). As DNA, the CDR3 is TGTGCCAGTAGGTACAGGGGGCCGGGTCAGCCCCAGCATTTT. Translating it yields CASRYRGPGQPQHF.

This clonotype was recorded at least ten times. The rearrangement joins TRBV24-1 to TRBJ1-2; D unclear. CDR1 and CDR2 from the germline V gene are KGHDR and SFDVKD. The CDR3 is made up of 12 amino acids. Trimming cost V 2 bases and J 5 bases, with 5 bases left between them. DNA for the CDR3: TGTGCCACCAGTGATTCGGATTATGGCTACACCTTC. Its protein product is CATSDSDYGYTF.

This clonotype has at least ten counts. The CDR3 loop reads CASKDGGHYEQYF. CDR3 coding DNA: TGTGCCAGTAAGGACGGAGGACATTACGAGCAGTACTTC. The chain links TRBV5-5 to TRBJ2-7, with D possibly called TRBD1 or TRBD2 (5 bases each). The V and J ends lost 8 bases and 4 bases respectively, with 16 bases between them. This CDR3 is 13 amino acids long. Per germline, CDR1 SGHKS and CDR2 YYEKEE (reference sequence).